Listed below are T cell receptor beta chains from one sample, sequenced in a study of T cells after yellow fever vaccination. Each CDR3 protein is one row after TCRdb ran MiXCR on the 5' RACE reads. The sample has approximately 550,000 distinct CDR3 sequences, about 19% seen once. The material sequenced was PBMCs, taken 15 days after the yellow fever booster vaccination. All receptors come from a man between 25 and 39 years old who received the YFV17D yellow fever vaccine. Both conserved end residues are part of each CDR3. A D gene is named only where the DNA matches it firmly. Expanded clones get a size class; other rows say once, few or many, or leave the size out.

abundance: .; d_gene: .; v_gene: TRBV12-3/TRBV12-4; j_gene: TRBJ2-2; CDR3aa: CASSIHRQAGELFF; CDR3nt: TGTGCCAGCAGTATCCATCGTCAAGCCGGGGAGCTGTTTTTT
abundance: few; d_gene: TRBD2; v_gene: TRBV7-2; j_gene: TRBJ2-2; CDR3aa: CASSPYLAGGTGELFF; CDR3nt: TGTGCCAGCAGCCCTTATTTAGCGGGAGGAACCGGGGAGCTGTTTTTT
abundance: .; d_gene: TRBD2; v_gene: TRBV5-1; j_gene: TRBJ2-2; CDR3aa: CASGAGVTGELFF; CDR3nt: TGCGCCAGCGGAGCGGGAGTTACCGGGGAGCTGTTTTTT
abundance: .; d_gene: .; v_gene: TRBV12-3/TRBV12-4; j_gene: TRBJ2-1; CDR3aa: CASSFTGMNEQFF; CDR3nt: TGTGCCAGCAGTTTTACAGGGATGAATGAGCAGTTCTTC
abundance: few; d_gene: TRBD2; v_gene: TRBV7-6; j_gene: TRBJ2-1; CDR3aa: CASSLAVKTISGPSYNEQFF; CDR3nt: TGTGCCAGCAGCTTAGCGGTTAAAACAATTAGCGGGCCTTCCTACAATGAGCAGTTCTTC
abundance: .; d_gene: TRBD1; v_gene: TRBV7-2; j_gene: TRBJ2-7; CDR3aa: CASSYTGTGTYEQYF; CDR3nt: TGTGCCAGCAGCTATACCGGGACAGGGACCTACGAGCAGTACTTC
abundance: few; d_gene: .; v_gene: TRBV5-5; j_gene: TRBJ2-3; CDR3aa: CASSLPQRLLTDTQYF; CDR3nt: TGTGCCAGCAGCTTGCCCCAGCGGCTGTTAACAGATACGCAGTATTTT
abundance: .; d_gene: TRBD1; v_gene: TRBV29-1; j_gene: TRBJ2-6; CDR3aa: CSVGQGRSGANVLTF; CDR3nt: TGCAGCGTCGGACAGGGAAGGTCTGGGGCCAACGTCCTGACTTTC
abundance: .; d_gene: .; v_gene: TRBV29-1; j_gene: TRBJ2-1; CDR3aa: CSVGESSYNEQFF; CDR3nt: TGCAGCGTTGGGGAGAGCTCCTACAATGAGCAGTTCTTC
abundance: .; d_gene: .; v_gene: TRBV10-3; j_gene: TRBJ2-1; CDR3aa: CAISEDLGAYNEQFF; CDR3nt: TGTGCCATCAGTGAAGACTTAGGCGCCTACAATGAGCAGTTCTTC
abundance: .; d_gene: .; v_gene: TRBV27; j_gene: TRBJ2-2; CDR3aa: CASSLNRGPGELFF; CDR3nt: TGTGCCAGCAGTTTAAATCGAGGTCCCGGGGAGCTGTTTTTT
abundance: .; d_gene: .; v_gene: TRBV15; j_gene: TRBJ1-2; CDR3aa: CATSRAVDKTGWEGYTF; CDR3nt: TGTGCCACCAGCAGAGCTGTAGACAAGACAGGTTGGGAAGGCTACACCTTC
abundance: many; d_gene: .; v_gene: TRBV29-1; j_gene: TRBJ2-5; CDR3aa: CSAPTQNQETQYF; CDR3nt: TGCAGCGCCCCGACACAAAATCAAGAGACCCAGTACTTC
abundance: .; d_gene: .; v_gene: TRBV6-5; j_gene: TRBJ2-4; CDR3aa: CASSYSGRAKNIQYF; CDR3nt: TGTGCCAGCAGTTACTCAGGGAGAGCCAAAAACATTCAGTACTTC
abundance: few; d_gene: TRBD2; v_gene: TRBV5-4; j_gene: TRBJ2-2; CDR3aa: CASSSGLAGGPDTGELFF; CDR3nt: TGTGCCAGCAGCTCGGGACTAGCGGGAGGGCCGGACACCGGGGAGCTGTTTTTT
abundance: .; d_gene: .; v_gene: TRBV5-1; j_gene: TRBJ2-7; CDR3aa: CASSLEGQPQGEQYF; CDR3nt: TGCGCCAGCAGCTTGGAAGGACAACCCCAAGGGGAGCAGTACTTC
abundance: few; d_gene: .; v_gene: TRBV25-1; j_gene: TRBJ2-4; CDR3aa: CASSDLAGPKNIQYF; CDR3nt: TGTGCCAGCAGTGATCTTGCGGGTCCCAAAAACATTCAGTACTTC
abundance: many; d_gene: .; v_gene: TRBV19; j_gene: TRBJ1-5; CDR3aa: CASSGLRGNQPQHF; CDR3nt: TGTGCCAGTAGCGGCTTACGGGGTAATCAGCCCCAGCATTTT
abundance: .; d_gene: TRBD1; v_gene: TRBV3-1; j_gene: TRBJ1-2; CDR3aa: CASSQEAAGGLGGYTF; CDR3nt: TGTGCCAGCAGCCAAGAAGCCGCAGGGGGCTTGGGTGGCTACACCTTC
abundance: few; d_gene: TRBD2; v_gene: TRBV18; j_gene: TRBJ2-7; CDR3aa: CASSPGTSGGYEQYF; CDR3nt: TGTGCCAGCTCACCGGGGACTAGCGGAGGCTACGAGCAGTACTTC
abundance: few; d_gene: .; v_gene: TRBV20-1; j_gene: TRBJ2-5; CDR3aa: CSARDLRELQETQYF; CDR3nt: TGCAGTGCTAGAGATCTGCGGGAACTACAAGAGACCCAGTACTTC
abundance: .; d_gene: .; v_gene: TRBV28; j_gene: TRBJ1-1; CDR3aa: CASSSISLPQVDTEAFF; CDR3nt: TGTGCCAGCAGTTCAATATCCCTGCCACAGGTTGACACTGAAGCTTTCTTT
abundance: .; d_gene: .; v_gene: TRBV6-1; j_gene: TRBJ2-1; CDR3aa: CASTAGGYNEQFF; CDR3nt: TGTGCCAGCACCGCCGGGGGCTACAATGAGCAGTTCTTC
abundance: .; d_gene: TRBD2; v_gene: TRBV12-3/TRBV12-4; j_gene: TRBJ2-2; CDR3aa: CASSFAGVPTGELFF; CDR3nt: TGTGCCAGCAGTTTCGCGGGAGTGCCCACCGGGGAGCTGTTTTTT
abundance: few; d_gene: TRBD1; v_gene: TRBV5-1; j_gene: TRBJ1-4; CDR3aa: CASSLGQNEKLFF; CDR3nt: TGTGCCAGCAGTTTGGGACAGAATGAAAAACTGTTTTTT
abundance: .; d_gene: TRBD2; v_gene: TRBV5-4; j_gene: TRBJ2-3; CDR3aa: CAAQWASGRGDTQYF; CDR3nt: TGTGCCGCCCAGTGGGCTAGCGGGAGGGGAGATACGCAGTATTTT
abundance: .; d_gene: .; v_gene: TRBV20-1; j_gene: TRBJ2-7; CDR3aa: CSAGGSPSYEQYF; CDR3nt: TGCAGTGCTGGAGGGAGCCCCTCCTACGAGCAGTACTTC
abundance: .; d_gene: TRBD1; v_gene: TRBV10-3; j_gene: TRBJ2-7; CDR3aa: CAISDPGTEIYEQYF; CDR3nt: TGTGCCATCAGTGATCCCGGGACAGAGATCTACGAGCAGTACTTC
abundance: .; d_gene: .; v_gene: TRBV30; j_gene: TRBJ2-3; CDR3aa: CAWAAGQLTDTQYF; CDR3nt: TGTGCCTGGGCGGCGGGCCAGCTCACAGATACGCAGTATTTT
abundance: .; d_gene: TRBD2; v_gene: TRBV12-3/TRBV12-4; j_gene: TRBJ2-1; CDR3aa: CASSGLAIINEQFF; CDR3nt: TGTGCCAGCAGCGGACTAGCAATTATCAATGAGCAGTTCTTC
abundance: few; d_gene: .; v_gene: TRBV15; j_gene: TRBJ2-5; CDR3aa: CATSRDWGVQETQYF; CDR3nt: TGTGCCACCAGCAGAGATTGGGGCGTACAAGAGACCCAGTACTTC
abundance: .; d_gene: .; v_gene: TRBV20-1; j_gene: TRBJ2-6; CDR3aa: CSARRREWGSSGANVLTF; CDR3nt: TGCAGTGCTAGACGAAGGGAATGGGGGAGTAGTGGGGCCAACGTCCTGACTTTC
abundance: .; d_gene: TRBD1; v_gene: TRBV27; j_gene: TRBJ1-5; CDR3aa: CASKGTGGVTQHF; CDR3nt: TGTGCCAGCAAGGGGACAGGGGGAGTGACCCAGCATTTT
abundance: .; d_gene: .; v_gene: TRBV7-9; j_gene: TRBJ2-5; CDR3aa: CASSYGLGETQYF; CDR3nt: TGTGCCAGCAGCTACGGACTGGGGGAGACCCAGTACTTC
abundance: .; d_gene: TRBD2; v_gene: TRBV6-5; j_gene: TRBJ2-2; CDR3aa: CASSYGRGRDTGELFF; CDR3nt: TGTGCCAGCAGTTACGGTCGCGGGAGAGACACCGGGGAGCTGTTTTTT
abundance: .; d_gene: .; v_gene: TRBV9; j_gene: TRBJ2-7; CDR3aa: CASSPGLAPYEQYF; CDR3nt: TGTGCCAGCAGCCCCGGGCTCGCCCCCTACGAGCAGTACTTC
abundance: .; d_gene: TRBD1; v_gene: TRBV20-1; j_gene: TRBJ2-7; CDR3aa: CSANRDRGLYEQYF; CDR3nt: TGCAGTGCAAACCGGGACAGGGGTCTCTACGAGCAGTACTTC
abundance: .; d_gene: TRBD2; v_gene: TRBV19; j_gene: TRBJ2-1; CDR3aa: CASSTLAGVYNEQFF; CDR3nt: TGTGCCAGTAGTACACTAGCGGGGGTTTACAATGAGCAGTTCTTC
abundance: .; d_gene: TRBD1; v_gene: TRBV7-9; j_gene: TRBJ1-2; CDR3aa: CASSLPDRANYGYTF; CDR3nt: TGTGCCAGCAGCTTACCGGACAGGGCGAACTATGGCTACACCTTC
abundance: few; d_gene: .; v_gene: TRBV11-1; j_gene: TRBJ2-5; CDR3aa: CASSPYRLGQGRGQETQYF; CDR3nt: TGTGCCAGCAGTCCTTATCGTCTAGGGCAGGGAAGAGGTCAAGAGACCCAGTACTTC
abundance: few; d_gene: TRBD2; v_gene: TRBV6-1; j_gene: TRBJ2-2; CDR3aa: CASSPGTSGALPNTGELFF; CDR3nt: TGTGCCAGCAGTCCCGGGACTAGCGGGGCCCTACCGAACACCGGGGAGCTGTTTTTT
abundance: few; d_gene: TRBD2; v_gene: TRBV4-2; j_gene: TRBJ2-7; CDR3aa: CASSQGGRAYEQYF; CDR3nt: TGTGCCAGCAGCCAAGGCGGGAGAGCCTACGAGCAGTACTTC